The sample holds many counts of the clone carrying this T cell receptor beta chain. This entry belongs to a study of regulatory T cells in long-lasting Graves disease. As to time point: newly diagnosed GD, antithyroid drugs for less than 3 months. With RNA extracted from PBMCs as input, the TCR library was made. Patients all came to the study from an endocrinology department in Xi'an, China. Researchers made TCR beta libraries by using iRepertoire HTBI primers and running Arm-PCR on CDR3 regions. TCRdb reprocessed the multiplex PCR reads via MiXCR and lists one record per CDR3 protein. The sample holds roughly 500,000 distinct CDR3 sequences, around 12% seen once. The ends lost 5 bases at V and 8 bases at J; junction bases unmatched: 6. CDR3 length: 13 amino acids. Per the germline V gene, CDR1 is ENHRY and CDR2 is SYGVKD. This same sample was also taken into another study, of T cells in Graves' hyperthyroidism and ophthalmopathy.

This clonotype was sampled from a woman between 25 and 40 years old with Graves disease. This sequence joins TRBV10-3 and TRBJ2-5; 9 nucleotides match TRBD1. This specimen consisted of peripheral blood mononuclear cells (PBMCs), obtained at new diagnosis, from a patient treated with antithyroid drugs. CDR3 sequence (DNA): TGTGCCATCAGTACCCGACAGGGGGAAACCCAGTACTTC. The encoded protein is CAISTRQGETQYF.